Reported below is one TCR beta chain. Clones were read by immunoSEQ multiplex PCR, and TCRdb kept only the in-frame ones, dropping some. The sample includes approximately 2.3 million clones, over 90% seen only once; the top ten take 0.35% to 0.5%. The data belong to a study of shared clonotypes between healthy human individuals. Sample: naive CD4+ T cells from PBMCs. As to subset: CD45RA+ positively selected. This receptor was obtained from a man younger than 35 in good health. Some clones in this sample may be carry-over from other donors' samples.

The CDR3 spells CASDPGDRGLAGEQYF. CDR3 sequence (DNA): TGTGCCAGCGATCCAGGGGACAGGGGACTAGCGGGCGAGCAGTACTTC. This chain uses TRBV9 with TRBJ2-7; TRBD2 matches 12 bases. V trimming: 7 bases; J trimming: 6 bases; junction bases outside the gene matches: 14. Germline V gene sequence: CDR1 SGDLS, CDR2 YYNGEE. This CDR3 contains 16 residues.